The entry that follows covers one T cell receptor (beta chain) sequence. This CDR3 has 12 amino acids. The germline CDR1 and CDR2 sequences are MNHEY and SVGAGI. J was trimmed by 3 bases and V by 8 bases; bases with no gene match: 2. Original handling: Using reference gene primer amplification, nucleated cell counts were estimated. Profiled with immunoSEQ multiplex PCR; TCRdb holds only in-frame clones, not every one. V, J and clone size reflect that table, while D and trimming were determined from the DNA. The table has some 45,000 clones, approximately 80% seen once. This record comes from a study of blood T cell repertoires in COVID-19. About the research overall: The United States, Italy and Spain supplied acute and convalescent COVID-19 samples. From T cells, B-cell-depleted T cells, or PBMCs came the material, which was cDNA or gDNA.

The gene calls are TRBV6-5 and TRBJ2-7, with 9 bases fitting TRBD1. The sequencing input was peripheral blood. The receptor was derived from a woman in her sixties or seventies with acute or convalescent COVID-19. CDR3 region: CASQGQGYEQYF. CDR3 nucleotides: TGTGCCAGCCAGGGACAGGGCTACGAGCAGTACTTC.